This TCR beta chain was profiled in a study of early T cells in non-severe SARS-CoV-2 infection. Study-wide context: With bulk RNA from unsorted whole blood as input, sequencing yielded unpaired chains. Notes on the study in general: Anti-spike CD8 responses were favored by VDJdb matching, which missed private and CD4 specificities.

Attached unique molecular identifiers marked individual cDNA molecules. Using its own MiXCR run on the 5' RACE reads, TCRdb lists one record per CDR3 protein. The sample lists about 61,000 distinct CDR3 sequences, 12% occurring once. This clonotype was counted only a few times. As yet, its antigen is unknown. V dropped 3 bases and J dropped 5 bases, with 11 bases sitting between them. Germline V gene lookup returns CDR1 SGHTA and CDR2 FQGNSA. The CDR3 covers 14 residues. V gene TRBV7-2 combines with J gene TRBJ2-1; no definite D call. The material was whole blood, obtained at baseline. The receptor's source is an adult who was a healthcare worker with PCR-confirmed SARS-CoV-2 infection or an uninfected control (not recorded which). The donor label of this sample is uncertain. CDR3 in amino acids: CASSFFLWDNEQFF. The CDR3 nucleotides are TGTGCCAGCAGCTTTTTTCTGTGGGACAATGAGCAGTTCTTC.